This TCR beta chain was retrieved from a study of TIL therapy for anti-PD-1-resistant metastatic lung cancer. Study-level information: Tumor harvest preceded PD-1/PD-L1 blockade, followed by nivolumab treatment.

The immunoSEQ assay was v3. Each library reached 1.5 million to 2.5 million read pairs, or roughly 5-6.5 million at deep level. Assay: immunoSEQ multiplex PCR; the TCRdb copy retains only in-frame clones and omits some. The data hold some 60,000 clones, with less than 85% observed a single time. Germline lookup yields CDR1 MDHEN and CDR2 SYDVKM. Trimming removed 10 bases at V and 3 bases at J, with 9 bases between. This CDR3 is 11 amino acids long. Specified time point: pre-treatment sample, taken before nivolumab and TIL therapy. J is TRBJ2-5 and V is TRBV28, with a tentative D call TRBD1 (6 bases). Sequenced here: blood, sampled at baseline. This clonotype was sampled from a person aged 25 to 85 with non-small cell lung cancer. The CDR3 region has the DNA TGTGCCACGAGACAGGAAGAGACCCAGTACTTC. The encoded protein is CATRQEETQYF.